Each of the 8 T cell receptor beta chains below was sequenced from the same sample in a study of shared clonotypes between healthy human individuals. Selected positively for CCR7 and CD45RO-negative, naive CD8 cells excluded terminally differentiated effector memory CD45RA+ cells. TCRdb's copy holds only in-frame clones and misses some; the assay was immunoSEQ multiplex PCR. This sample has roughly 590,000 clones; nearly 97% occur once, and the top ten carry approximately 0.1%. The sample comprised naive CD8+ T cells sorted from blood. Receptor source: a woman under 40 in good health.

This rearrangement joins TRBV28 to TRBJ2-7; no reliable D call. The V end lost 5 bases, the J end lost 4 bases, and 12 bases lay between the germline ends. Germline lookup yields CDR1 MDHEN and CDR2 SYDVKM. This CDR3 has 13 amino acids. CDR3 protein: CASSQMRYYEQYF. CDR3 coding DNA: TGTGCCAGCAGTCAAATGCGATATTACGAGCAGTACTTC.

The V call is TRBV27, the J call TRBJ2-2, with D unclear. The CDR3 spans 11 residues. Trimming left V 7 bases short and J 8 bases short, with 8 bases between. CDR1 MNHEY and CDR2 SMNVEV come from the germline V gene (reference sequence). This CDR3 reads CASTNRGELFF. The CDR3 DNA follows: TGTGCCAGCACCAATAGGGGGGAGCTGTTTTTT.

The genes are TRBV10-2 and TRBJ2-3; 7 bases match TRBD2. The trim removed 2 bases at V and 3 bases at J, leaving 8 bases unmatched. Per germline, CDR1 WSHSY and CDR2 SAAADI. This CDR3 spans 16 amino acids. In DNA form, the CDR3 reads TGCGCCAGCAGTGAGGGGACGCTAGCGGAAACAGATACGCAGTATTTT. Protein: CASSEGTLAETDTQYF.

CDR3 nucleotide sequence: TGTGCCAGCAGCTCACGCTACGCTAGCGGGCCCACAGATACGCAGTATTTT. Its translation is CASSSRYASGPTDTQYF. This sequence joins TRBV7-9 and TRBJ2-3, with TRBD2 matching 8 bases. The CDR3 sequence is 17 residues long. The V and J ends lost 4 bases and 2 bases, in that order; junction bases with no gene match: 11. CDR1 and CDR2 from the germline V gene are SEHNR and FQNEAQ (reference sequence).

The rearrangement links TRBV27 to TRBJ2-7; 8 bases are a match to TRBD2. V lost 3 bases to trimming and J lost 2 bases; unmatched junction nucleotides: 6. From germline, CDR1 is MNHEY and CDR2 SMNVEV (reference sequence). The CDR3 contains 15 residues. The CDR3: CASSFVAGSPYEQYF. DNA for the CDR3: TGTGCCAGCAGTTTTGTAGCGGGGAGTCCCTACGAGCAGTACTTC.

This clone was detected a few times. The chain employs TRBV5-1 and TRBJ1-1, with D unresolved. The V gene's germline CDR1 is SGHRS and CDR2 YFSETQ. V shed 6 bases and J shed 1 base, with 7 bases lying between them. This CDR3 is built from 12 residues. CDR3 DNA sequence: TGCGCCAGCATTGCTTGGAACACTGAAGCTTTCTTT. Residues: CASIAWNTEAFF.

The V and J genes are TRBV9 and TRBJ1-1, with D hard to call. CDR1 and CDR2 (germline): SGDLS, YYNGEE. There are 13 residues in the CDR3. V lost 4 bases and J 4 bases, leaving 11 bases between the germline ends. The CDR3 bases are TGTGCCAGCAGCCCTGGGTCCTCCACTGAAGCTTTCTTT. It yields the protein CASSPGSSTEAFF.

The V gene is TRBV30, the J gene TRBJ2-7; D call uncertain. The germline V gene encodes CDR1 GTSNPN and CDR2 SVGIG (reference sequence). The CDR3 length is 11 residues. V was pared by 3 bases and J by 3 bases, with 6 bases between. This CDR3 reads CAWSGYYEQYF. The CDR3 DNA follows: TGTGCCTGGAGCGGCTACTACGAGCAGTACTTC.